The 32 T cell receptor beta chains below all came from one sample that was sequenced in a study of human T cells and chemical hapten exposure. A single record per CDR3 protein comes from TCRdb applying MiXCR to the RACE reads. Of under 300,000 distinct CDR3 sequences listed, roughly 7.7% are singletons. Time point in this sample: pre-sensitization, week 0. As to treatment: therapeutic diphenylcyclopropenone sensitization with weekly scalp DPC. This sample comprised whole blood, obtained in connection with sensitization to the hapten diphenylcyclopropenone (DPC). Receptors were obtained from a man younger than 30 with alopecia areata. Some clones in this sample may be carry-over from other donors' samples.

CDR3 sequence (DNA): TGTGCCAGCAGCTTAGATTCGGGGATGGTTTCCGGCACTGAAGCTTTCTTT. Its protein is CASSLDSGMVSGTEAFF. The V and J genes are TRBV7-9 and TRBJ1-1; the D is unclear. The germline gives CDR1 SEHNR, CDR2 FQNEAQ (reference sequence). The CDR3 extends over 17 amino acids. V was trimmed by 1 base and J by 4 bases, leaving 19 bases between them.

As for this clonotype: It may be a read error: a sequence one base away is much more abundant. Because the CDR3 is missing its conserved closing phenylalanine or tryptophan, this is likely a read error. The chain has TRBV7-3 and TRBJ1-1; maybe TRBD1 (5 bases). The germline V and J ends were trimmed by 5 bases and 1 base, with 11 bases remaining between them. The germline gives CDR1 SGHTA, CDR2 FQGTGA. This CDR3 region has 14 residues. Here the CDR3 reads CASSHGQGNTEAFS. For the CDR3, the DNA is TGTGCCAGCAGCCACGGGCAGGGGAACACTGAAGCTTTCTCT.

The gene calls are TRBV7-8 and TRBJ1-5, with D possibly being TRBD1 (6 bases). CDR1 is SGHVS and CDR2 is FQNEAQ in the germline V gene. Trimming took off 4 bases at V and 4 bases at J, with 17 bases between the two ends. The CDR3 has 16 amino acids. The CDR3 loop is CASSSKQGGFNQPQHF. The DNA for the CDR3 is TGTGCCAGCAGCTCAAAACAGGGAGGATTTAATCAGCCCCAGCATTTT.

The V call is TRBV6-5, the J call TRBJ1-2; weak D call: TRBD1 (6 bases). CDR1 is MNHEY and CDR2 is SVGAGI in the germline V gene. This CDR3 has 13 residues. V shed 5 bases and J shed 4 bases, with 11 bases lying between them. The CDR3 region is CASSEGQLYGYTF. CDR3 nucleotides: TGTGCCAGCAGTGAAGGACAGCTCTATGGCTACACCTTC.

This clonotype has more than one count but fewer than ten. V usage is TRBV20-1 and J usage is TRBJ2-4; D is possibly TRBD1 (5 bases). The CDR3 contains 13 residues. V lost 0 bases and J 6 bases, leaving 9 bases between the germline ends. Per germline, CDR1 DFQATT and CDR2 SNEGSKA (reference sequence). The CDR3 coding sequence is TGCAGTGCTAGAGAAGCAGGGTTAAACATTCAGTACTTC. Amino acids: CSAREAGLNIQYF.

This chain uses TRBV4-3 with TRBJ2-7, with 12 bases matching TRBD1. Germline assignment: CDR1 LGHNA and CDR2 YSLEER. Germline trimming cut 0 bases from V and 4 bases from J; bases unmatched to any gene: 7. CDR3 length: 17 residues. The CDR3 sequence is CASSQDIGTGGFYEQYF. The CDR3 DNA reads as TGCGCCAGCAGCCAAGATATCGGGACAGGGGGCTTTTACGAGCAGTACTTC.

In this sample, this clonotype turned up a few times. CDR3 protein: CASSWAGGTEAFF. The CDR3 bases are TGTGCCAGCAGTTGGGCAGGCGGCACTGAAGCTTTCTTT. The V and J genes are TRBV6-2 or TRBV6-3 and TRBJ1-1; D remains unclear. Germline CDR1 MNHEY, CDR2 SVGEGT. The CDR3 contains 13 residues. V lost 4 bases and J lost 4, with 10 bases in between.

This clonotype was recorded at least ten times. V usage is TRBV15 and J usage is TRBJ2-7, with D possibly being TRBD1 (5 bases). The CDR3 totals 14 residues. Trimming took 0 bases from V and 2 from J, leaving 8 bases between them. Germline V gene sequence: CDR1 LNHNV, CDR2 YYDKDF (reference sequence). This CDR3 is CATSREGAAYEQYF. The DNA for the CDR3 is TGTGCCACCAGCAGAGAAGGGGCGGCCTACGAGCAGTACTTC.

This clonotype was seen a few times. The chain employs TRBV7-9 and TRBJ1-3, with 10 bases identical to TRBD1. Germline V gene sequence: CDR1 SEHNR, CDR2 FQNEAQ (reference sequence). The CDR3 covers 15 residues. The trim removed 3 bases at V and 4 bases at J, leaving 3 bases unmatched. The CDR3 DNA reads TGTGCCAGCAGCTTGGACAGGGGGATGGGAAACACCATATATTTT. It is translated as CASSLDRGMGNTIYF.

This clonotype appeared a few times. The rearrangement uses TRBV4-1 and TRBJ2-7; 7 nucleotides align to TRBD1. CDR3 size: 14 residues. CDR1 and CDR2 (germline): MGHRA, YSYEKL. The junction had 7 bases not matched to a gene; V was cut back by 5 bases and J by 3 bases. The DNA of the CDR3 is TGCGCCAGCAGCTACGCTAGACAGGGCTACGAGCAGTACTTC. This gives the protein CASSYARQGYEQYF.

This clonotype was counted between two and nine times. The chain employs TRBV5-1 and TRBJ2-2, with a weak D call TRBD1 (6 bases). Trimming took off 1 base at V and 6 bases at J, with 10 bases between the two ends. This CDR3 contains 14 residues. Germline CDR1 reads SGHRS; CDR2 reads YFSETQ. The CDR3 protein is CASSLWGLPGELFF. In DNA, the CDR3 is TGCGCCAGCAGCTTGTGGGGGCTCCCCGGGGAGCTGTTTTTT.

In this sample, this clonotype turned up a few times. The V and J genes are TRBV2 and TRBJ1-2, with 9 bases fitting TRBD1. Germline V CDR1 and CDR2: SNHLY, FYNNEI. V shed 8 bases, J shed 6 bases, and the junction held 4 bases outside the gene matches. The length of the CDR3 is 12 residues. The CDR3, as DNA: TGTGCCAGCGTACAGGGGGCGCATGGCTACACCTTC. Protein: CASVQGAHGYTF.

This sequence joins TRBV7-2 and TRBJ2-3, with 11 bases aligning to TRBD2. V lost 7 bases to trimming and J lost 7 bases; unmatched junction nucleotides: 13. Germline V lookup: CDR1 SGHTA, CDR2 FQGNSA. The CDR3 loop spans 16 amino acids. The CDR3 sequence: CASTPDLAGGRNTQYF. In DNA, the CDR3 is TGTGCCAGCACCCCCGATTTAGCGGGGGGGAGAAATACGCAGTATTTT.

This clonotype was found many times. The rearrangement uses TRBV5-1 and TRBJ2-1; 8 bases match TRBD1. This CDR3 spans 15 amino acids. The ends lost 5 bases at V and 1 base at J; junction bases unmatched: 5. Germline CDR1 and CDR2: SGHRS and YFSETQ. As DNA, the CDR3 is TGCGCCAGCAGTGCCGGGACAGGTTCCTACAATGAGCAGTTCTTC. It specifies CASSAGTGSYNEQFF.

The sample holds a few counts of this clonotype. The chain combines TRBV5-6 with TRBJ2-2; TRBD1 matches at 7 bases. Germline CDR1 and CDR2: SGHDT and YYEEEE. CDR3 size: 16 residues. The V and J ends lost 5 bases and 4 bases, in that order; junction bases with no gene match: 11. CDR3 sequence: CASSIRTGTFTGELFF. Written as DNA, the CDR3 is TGTGCCAGCAGTATCCGGACAGGAACGTTCACCGGGGAGCTGTTTTTT.

The chain recombines TRBV4-3 with TRBJ1-5; no clear D gene. Trimming shortened V by 0 bases and J by 7 bases, and 10 bases separated the two germline ends. The CDR3 has 14 residues. Germline CDR1 is LGHNA and CDR2 is YSLEER. CDR3 nucleotides: TGCGCCAGCAGCCAAGAAGAGAGGTCACAGCCCCAGCATTTT. Protein sequence: CASSQEERSQPQHF.

This chain connects TRBV14 to TRBJ2-1; D may correspond to TRBD1 or TRBD2 (6 bases each). Germline V lookup: CDR1 SGHDN, CDR2 FVKESK. CDR3 size: 20 residues. Between the trimmed V and J ends, which lost 3 bases and 0 bases, there was a span of 24 bases. CDR3 region: CASSHHDPGATPSSYNEQFF. CDR3 nucleotides: TGTGCCAGCAGCCACCACGATCCGGGGGCCACCCCTAGCTCCTACAATGAGCAGTTCTTC. The whole variable domain, filled in from reference TRBV14 and TRBJ2-1, reads EAGVTQFPSHSVIEKGQTVTLRCDPISGHDNLYWYRRVMGKEIKFLLHFVKESKQDESGMPNNRFLAERTGGTYSTLKVQPAELEDSGVYFCASSHHDPGATPSSYNEQFFGPGTRLTVL.

This clonotype was picked up many times. The chain joins TRBV7-2 to TRBJ1-2; 12 bases fit TRBD1. Per germline, CDR1 SGHTA and CDR2 FQGNSA. V lost 3 bases, J lost 5 bases, and 4 bases stayed unmatched. The CDR3 is 15 residues long. The CDR3 DNA reads TGTGCCAGCAGCTTTGGGACAGGGGGCCGATATGGCTACACCTTC. It yields the protein CASSFGTGGRYGYTF.

This clonotype has a count of ten or more. The chain carries TRBV5-1 and TRBJ2-2; D is perhaps TRBD1 (7 bases). Germline V lookup: CDR1 SGHRS, CDR2 YFSETQ. The CDR3 length is 17 residues. With 3 bases removed from V and 1 base from J, the gap between germline ends came to 16 bases. The CDR3 region is CASSYPPGGMNTGELFF. Written as DNA, the CDR3 is TGCGCCAGCAGCTACCCGCCAGGGGGGATGAACACCGGGGAGCTGTTTTTT.

In this sample, this clonotype turned up many times. The V and J genes are TRBV7-6 and TRBJ2-2, with D uncertain. CDR3 length: 14 residues. Germline V CDR1 and CDR2: SGHVS, FNYEAQ. V dropped 3 bases and J dropped 5 bases, with 10 bases sitting between them. DNA for the CDR3: TGTGCCAGCAGCTTGGACGGTTCAACCGGGGAGCTGTTTTTT. It codes for CASSLDGSTGELFF.

This clonotype was observed many times. This chain links TRBV13 with TRBJ1-2; 7 bases match TRBD1. J was trimmed by 6 bases and V by 3 bases; bases with no gene match: 7. There are 14 residues in the CDR3. CDR1 is PRHDT and CDR2 is FYEKMQ in the germline V gene (reference sequence). This CDR3 is CASSLRQGGHGYTF. The CDR3 DNA sequence: TGTGCCAGCAGCTTGAGACAGGGAGGGCATGGCTACACCTTC.

This clonotype has a handful of counts. The chain couples TRBV9 to TRBJ2-7; no clear D gene. CDR3 length equals 13 residues. Trimming cost V 4 bases and J 4 bases, with 12 bases left between them. The germline gives CDR1 SGDLS, CDR2 YYNGEE. The CDR3 DNA follows: TGTGCCAGCAGCACCGGGCTTGAGTACGAGCAGTACTTC. Amino acids: CASSTGLEYEQYF.

This clonotype appeared many times. As DNA, the CDR3 is TGCGCCAGCAGCTTCGGGACTAGCGGGGCGGAGACCCAGTACTTC. This encodes CASSFGTSGAETQYF. The J gene is TRBJ2-5, the V gene TRBV5-1, with 13 bases aligning to TRBD2. The CDR3 covers 15 residues. CDR1 and CDR2 (germline): SGHRS, YFSETQ. The trim removed 2 bases at V and 5 bases at J, leaving 3 bases unmatched.

This clonotype has ten or more counts. The junction shows a germline mismatch at one end, possibly a read error. The chain links TRBV6-2 or TRBV6-3 to TRBJ2-3; 10 nucleotides line up with TRBD1. The germline gives CDR1 MNHEY, CDR2 SVGEGT. The CDR3 is 11 residues long. The CDR3 sequence is CASSTMTGGAF. The CDR3 bases are TGTGCCAGCAGTACAATGACAGGGGGCGCCTTT.

The chain has TRBV7-2 and TRBJ2-2; D perhaps matches TRBD1 (6 bases). This CDR3 is 15 amino acids long. Germline CDR1 reads SGHTA; CDR2 reads FQGNSA. The ends were cut back, 2 bases at V and 0 bases at J, with 7 bases in the middle. CDR3 sequence reads: CASSLRTANTGELFF. The CDR3 DNA sequence: TGTGCCAGCAGCTTAAGGACAGCGAACACCGGGGAGCTGTTTTTT.

This clonotype showed up many times. The gene calls are TRBV7-3 and TRBJ1-1, with D unclear. The germline V gene encodes CDR1 SGHTA and CDR2 FQGTGA. The CDR3 consists of 14 residues. V was shortened by 2 bases and J by 2 bases, with 9 bases between the two germline ends. The CDR3 region has the DNA TGTGCCAGCAGCTTAGGATTGAGCAACACTGAAGCTTTCTTT. Translated: CASSLGLSNTEAFF.

The V gene is TRBV2, the J gene TRBJ2-7; D may be TRBD1 or TRBD2 (5 bases each). The V gene lost 6 bases and the J gene lost 2 bases, with 11 bases spanning the gap. CDR3 length equals 13 residues. From germline, CDR1 is SNHLY and CDR2 FYNNEI. In nucleotides, the CDR3 is TGTGCCAGCAGGGGGGACGGGACCTACGAGCAGTACGTC. Encoded protein: CASRGDGTYEQYV.

This clonotype was found many times. The rearrangement joins TRBV9 to TRBJ2-3, with D tentatively TRBD2 (5 bases). With 0 bases removed from V and 2 bases from J, the gap between germline ends came to 7 bases. This CDR3 comprises 14 residues. Germline loops: CDR1 SGDLS, CDR2 YYNGEE. CDR3 coding DNA: TGTGCCAGCAGCGTAGCGGGATACACAGATACGCAGTATTTT. Translated, it gives CASSVAGYTDTQYF.

This clonotype was seen only once. CDR3 amino acids: CASLRSGNTEAFF. The CDR3 region has the DNA TGTGCCAGCCTCCGGTCGGGGAACACTGAAGCTTTCTTT. This chain joins TRBV7-9 and TRBJ1-1, with D hard to call. The CDR3 contains 13 residues. The V gene lost 8 bases and the J gene lost 1 base, with 11 bases spanning the gap. Germline values: CDR1 SEHNR, CDR2 FQNEAQ (reference sequence).

V gene TRBV7-3 combines with J gene TRBJ2-1; weak D call: TRBD1 (5 bases). Trimming pared 5 bases from V and 6 bases from J, leaving 11 bases between. The CDR3 is made up of 13 amino acids. Per germline, CDR1 SGHTA and CDR2 FQGTGA. The CDR3 loop is CASSPPGFNEQFF. The CDR3 DNA reads TGTGCCAGCAGCCCCCCAGGGTTCAATGAGCAGTTCTTC.

The chain employs TRBV2 and TRBJ2-1; no firm D call. V was shortened by 3 bases and J by 6 bases, with 9 bases between the two germline ends. CDR3 length equals 13 residues. Germline CDR1 SNHLY, CDR2 FYNNEI. The CDR3 protein is CASSEDNSNEQFF. CDR3 sequence (DNA): TGTGCCAGCAGTGAGGATAATAGCAATGAGCAGTTCTTC.

This chain joins TRBV6-5 and TRBJ2-7, with 7 positions matching TRBD2. The junction had 10 bases not matched to a gene; V was cut back by 2 bases and J by 6 bases. The CDR3 length is 15 residues. CDR1 is MNHEY and CDR2 is SVGAGI in the germline V gene. The CDR3 sequence: CASSYGGGRPFEQYF. CDR3 sequence (DNA): TGTGCCAGCAGTTACGGGGGGGGACGACCTTTCGAGCAGTACTTC.